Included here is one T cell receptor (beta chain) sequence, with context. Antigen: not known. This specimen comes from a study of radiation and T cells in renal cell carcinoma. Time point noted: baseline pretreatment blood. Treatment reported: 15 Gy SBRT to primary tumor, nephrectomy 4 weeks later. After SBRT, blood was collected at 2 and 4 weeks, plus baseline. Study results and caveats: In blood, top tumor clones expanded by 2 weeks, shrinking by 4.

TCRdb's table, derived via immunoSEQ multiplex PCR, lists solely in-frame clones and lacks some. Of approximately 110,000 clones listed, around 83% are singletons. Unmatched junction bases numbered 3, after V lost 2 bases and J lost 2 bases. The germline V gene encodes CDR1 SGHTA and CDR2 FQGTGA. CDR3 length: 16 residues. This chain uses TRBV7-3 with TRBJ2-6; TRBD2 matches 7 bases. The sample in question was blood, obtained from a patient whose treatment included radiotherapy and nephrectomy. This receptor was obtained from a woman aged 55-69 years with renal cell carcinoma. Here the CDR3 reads CASSLQGGAGANVLTF. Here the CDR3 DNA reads TGTGCCAGCAGCTTACAGGGAGGGGCTGGGGCCAACGTCCTGACTTTC.